Shown below are 15 T cell receptor beta chains from a single sample sequenced in a study of neoadjuvant nivolumab and ipilimumab in lung cancer. Assay: immunoSEQ multiplex PCR; the TCRdb copy retains only in-frame clones and omits some. Here the sample spans 20,000 to 25,000 clones, more than 70% being singletons. The sample in question was peripheral blood, obtained before neoadjuvant nivolumab, alone or with ipilimumab. The receptors shown here come from an adult with non-small cell lung cancer.

CDR3 region: CATSRGGQLYGYTF. CDR3 nucleotide sequence: TGTGCCACCAGCAGAGGAGGGCAGCTCTATGGCTACACCTTC. V usage is TRBV15 and J usage is TRBJ1-2; D is undetermined. V shed 1 base and J shed 4 bases, with 10 bases lying between them. The germline CDR1 and CDR2 sequences are LNHNV and YYDKDF (reference sequence). The CDR3 is made up of 14 amino acids.

The chain recombines TRBV5-1 with TRBJ2-1, with 9 bases identical to TRBD2. This CDR3 is 17 amino acids long. V was pared by 2 bases and J by 5 bases, with 11 bases of the junction left unmatched. CDR1 is SGHRS, CDR2 YFSETQ, per germline. The chain's CDR3 is CASSLLAGERKHNEQFF. DNA of the CDR3: TGCGCCAGCAGCTTATTAGCGGGAGAGCGGAAACACAATGAGCAGTTCTTC.

The rearrangement joins TRBV18 to TRBJ2-1; 7 bases match TRBD1. V was clipped by 3 bases and J by 3 bases; unmatched bases: 2. Germline V gene sequence: CDR1 KGHSH, CDR2 LQKENI. This CDR3 spans 14 amino acids. The CDR3, as DNA: TGTGCCAGCTCACCGGCAGGGGGCTACAATGAGCAGTTCTTC. This sequence encodes CASSPAGGYNEQFF.

This clone was counted a single time. The CDR3 DNA reads TGTGCCAGCTCACCACCGATCGGACAGGGGGTAGGCAATCAGCCCCAGCATTTT. The encoded protein is CASSPPIGQGVGNQPQHF. The chain recombines TRBV18 with TRBJ1-5, with 10 bases fitting TRBD1. The CDR3 has 18 residues. Looked up from germline, CDR1 is KGHSH and CDR2 is LQKENI. V lost 0 bases to trimming and J lost 2 bases; unmatched junction nucleotides: 7.

CDR3 bases: TGTGCCAGCTCACCAGACACCGAATACACTGAAGCTTTCTTT. Its protein product is CASSPDTEYTEAFF. The rearrangement joins TRBV18 to TRBJ1-1, with D unresolved. V was clipped by 2 bases and J by 3 bases, with 10 bases between them. This CDR3 is 14 amino acids long. The germline CDR1 and CDR2 sequences are KGHSH and LQKENI.

V and J are TRBV4-1 and TRBJ2-1; TRBD2 might be the D (6 bases). The CDR3 spans 14 residues. V was shortened by 3 bases and J by 9 bases, with 15 bases between the two germline ends. Per the germline V gene, CDR1 is MGHRA and CDR2 is YSYEKL. CDR3 sequence (DNA): TGCGCCAGCAGCCAGGAGACTAGATCAGGTGAGCAGTTCTTC. Translation: CASSQETRSGEQFF.

In this sample, this clone turned up once. This rearrangement joins TRBV5-1 to TRBJ2-3; D perhaps matches TRBD2 (5 bases). This CDR3 region has 14 residues. V lost 3 bases and J 4 bases, leaving 12 bases between the germline ends. Germline CDR1 and CDR2: SGHRS and YFSETQ. This CDR3 is CASSSDPGADTQYF. Here the CDR3 DNA reads TGCGCCAGCAGCTCGGACCCCGGGGCAGATACGCAGTATTTT. Full variable domain (remainder filled in from reference TRBV5-1 and TRBJ2-3): KAGVTQTPRYLIKTRGQQVTLSCSPISGHRSVSWYQQTPGQGLQFLFEYFSETQRNKGNFPGRFSGRQFSNSRSEMNVSTLELGDSALYLCASSSDPGADTQYFGPGTRLTVL.

This sequence joins TRBV7-9 and TRBJ2-7; D is perhaps TRBD2 (6 bases). The CDR3 length is 16 residues. Germline V gene sequence: CDR1 SEHNR, CDR2 FQNEAQ (reference sequence). V lost 4 bases to trimming and J lost 2 bases, with 18 bases between them. CDR3: CASSSPWAGSPYEQYF. For the CDR3, the DNA is TGTGCCAGCAGCTCCCCCTGGGCGGGATCGCCCTACGAGCAGTACTTC.

The chain combines TRBV9 with TRBJ1-2; possible D gene TRBD1, 5 bases. Trimming stripped 3 bases from V and 6 bases from J, with 12 bases between. The CDR3 is 13 residues long. Germline V gives CDR1 SGDLS, CDR2 YYNGEE. CDR3 nucleotides: TGTGCCAGCAGCGCTGACAGCCCCGATGGCTACACCTTC. Translation: CASSADSPDGYTF. Full variable domain (remainder filled in from reference TRBV9 and TRBJ1-2): DSGVTQTPKHLITATGQRVTLRCSPRSGDLSVYWYQQSLDQGLQFLIQYYNGEERAKGNILERFSAQQFPDLHSELNLSSLELGDSALYFCASSADSPDGYTFGSGTRLTVV.

This sequence joins TRBV4-2 and TRBJ2-1; D is uncertain. CDR3 length: 13 amino acids. Germline V gives CDR1 LGHNA, CDR2 YNFKEQ. Trimming pared 2 bases from V and 7 bases from J, leaving 9 bases between. The CDR3 loop is CASSQLTQNEQFF. CDR3 coding DNA: TGTGCCAGCAGCCAACTTACTCAGAATGAGCAGTTCTTC.

This sequence joins TRBV10-3 and TRBJ2-1, with 9 nucleotides matching TRBD2. The germline CDR1 and CDR2 sequences are ENHRY and SYGVKD. V was clipped by 7 bases and J by 3 bases; unmatched bases: 7. The length of the CDR3 is 15 residues. DNA for the CDR3: TGTGCCATCATGAGACTAGCGGAGGGCTACAATGAGCAGTTCTTC. The encoded protein is CAIMRLAEGYNEQFF.

The chain combines TRBV5-4 with TRBJ2-7; no firm D call. Germline V lookup: CDR1 SGHNT, CDR2 YYREEE (reference sequence). This CDR3 spans 15 amino acids. The germline V and J ends were trimmed by 0 bases and 3 bases, with 13 bases remaining between them. CDR3 DNA: TGTGCCAGCAGCTTGGGGTCTCGCTCCGACTACGAGCAGTACTTC. Amino acid sequence: CASSLGSRSDYEQYF.

This clone was seen only a few times. The chain employs TRBV6-6 and TRBJ2-5, with unresolved D. CDR1 and CDR2 from the germline V gene are MNHNY and SVGAGI (reference sequence). V lost 4 bases, J lost 5 bases, and 11 bases lay in between. This CDR3 spans 13 amino acids. The CDR3: CASSSMEFETQYF. CDR3 DNA sequence: TGTGCCAGCAGTTCGATGGAATTCGAGACCCAGTACTTC.

This chain joins TRBV28 and TRBJ1-2; D uncertain. V was cut by 6 bases and J by 7 bases, with 9 bases left in between. Germline lookup yields CDR1 MDHEN and CDR2 SYDVKM. This CDR3 is built from 11 residues. CDR3 DNA sequence: TGTGCCAGCAGCTCCCGACTTGGCTACACCTTC. It specifies CASSSRLGYTF.

This clone occurred once. The chain carries TRBV4-3 and TRBJ1-1; perhaps TRBD1 as D (5 bases). The length of the CDR3 is 15 residues. CDR1 and CDR2 from the germline V gene are LGHNA and YSLEER. Trimming stripped 3 bases from V and 5 bases from J, with 16 bases between. CDR3 DNA: TGCGCCAGCAGCCAGGGTAGGACTCCAGGGACTGAAGCTTTCTTT. As protein: CASSQGRTPGTEAFF.